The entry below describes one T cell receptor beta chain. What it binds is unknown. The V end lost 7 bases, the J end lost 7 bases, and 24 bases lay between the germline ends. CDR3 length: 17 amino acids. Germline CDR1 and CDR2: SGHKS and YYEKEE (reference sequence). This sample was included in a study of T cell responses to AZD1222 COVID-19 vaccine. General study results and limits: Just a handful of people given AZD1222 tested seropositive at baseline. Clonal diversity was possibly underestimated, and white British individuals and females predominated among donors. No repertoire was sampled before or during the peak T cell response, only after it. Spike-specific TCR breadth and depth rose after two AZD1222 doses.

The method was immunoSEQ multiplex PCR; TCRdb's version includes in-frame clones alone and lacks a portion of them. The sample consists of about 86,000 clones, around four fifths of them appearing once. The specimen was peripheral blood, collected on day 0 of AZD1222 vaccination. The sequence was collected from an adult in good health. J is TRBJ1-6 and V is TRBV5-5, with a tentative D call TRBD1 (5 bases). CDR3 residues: CASGQGFPPSRNSPLHF. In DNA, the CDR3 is TGTGCCAGCGGTCAGGGTTTTCCCCCCTCACGGAATTCACCCCTCCACTTT.